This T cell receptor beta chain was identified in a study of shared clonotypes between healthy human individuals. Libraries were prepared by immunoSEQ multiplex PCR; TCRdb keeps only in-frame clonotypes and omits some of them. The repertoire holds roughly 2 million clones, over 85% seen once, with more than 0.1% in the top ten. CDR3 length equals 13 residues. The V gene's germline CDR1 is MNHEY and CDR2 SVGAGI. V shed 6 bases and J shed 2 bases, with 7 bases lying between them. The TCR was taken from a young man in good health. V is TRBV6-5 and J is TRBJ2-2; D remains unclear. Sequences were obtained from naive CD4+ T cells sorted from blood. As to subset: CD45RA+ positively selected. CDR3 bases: TGTGCCAGCAGGAAACGAAACACCGGGGAGCTGTTTTTT. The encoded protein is CASRKRNTGELFF.